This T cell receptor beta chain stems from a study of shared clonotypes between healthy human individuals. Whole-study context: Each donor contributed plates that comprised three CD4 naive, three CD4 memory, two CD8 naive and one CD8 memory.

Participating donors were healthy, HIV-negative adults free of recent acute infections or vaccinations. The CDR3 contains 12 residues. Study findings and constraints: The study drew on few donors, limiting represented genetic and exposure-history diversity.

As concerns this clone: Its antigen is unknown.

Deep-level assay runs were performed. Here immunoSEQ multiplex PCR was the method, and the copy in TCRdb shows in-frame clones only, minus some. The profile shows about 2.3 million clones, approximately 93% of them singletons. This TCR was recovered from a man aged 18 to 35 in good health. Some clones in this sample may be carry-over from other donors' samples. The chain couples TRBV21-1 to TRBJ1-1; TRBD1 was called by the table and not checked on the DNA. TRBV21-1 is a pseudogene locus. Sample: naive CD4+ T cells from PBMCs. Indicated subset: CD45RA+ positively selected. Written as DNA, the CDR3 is TGTGCCAGCAGGATTCGGGCAGGGCACGCTTTCTTT. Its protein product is CASRIRAGHAFF.